The 25 T cell receptor beta chains listed next were all sequenced from one sample in a study of CD8 T cells in Susac syndrome (dated by TCRdb to the late 2010s). Library preparation used the immunoSEQ multiplex PCR assay. RNA was extracted with the RNeasy kit and 0.5 to 1 ug was reverse transcribed using random hexamers. TCRdb ran its own pipeline on the public reads, namely fastp trimming at Q25 and MiXCR clone calling, and kept in-frame beta chains. Each record represents a unique CDR3 protein, reported with the most common genes and DNA among its rows. In this sample the table shows 200,000 to 250,000 distinct CDR3 sequences, approximately 92% of which occur a single time. The ten most abundant clones make up 0.06% to 0.08% of the sample. The sequencing input was CD4+ T cells from PBMCs. The source of these receptors is a human donor with multiple sclerosis.

This chain connects TRBV12-3 or TRBV12-4 to TRBJ1-1, with D uncertain. This CDR3 spans 11 amino acids. V lost 3 bases and J 10 bases, leaving 9 bases between the germline ends. CDR3 region: CASSFLGRAFF. The CDR3, as DNA: TGTGCCAGCAGTTTTCTAGGCAGAGCTTTCTTT.

The chain joins TRBV3-1 to TRBJ1-6; possible D gene TRBD1, 6 bases. This CDR3 comprises 14 residues. V lost 5 bases, J lost 6 bases, and 11 bases lay in between. Germline V gene data show CDR1 as LGHDT and CDR2 as YNNKEL (reference sequence). In DNA, the CDR3 is TGTGCCAGCAGCGTCAAGGGGGGTAATTCACCCCTCCACTTT. Translation gives CASSVKGGNSPLHF.

This clonotype has only one observation. The chain couples TRBV3-1 to TRBJ1-4, with 10 bases aligning to TRBD1. Germline V lookup: CDR1 LGHDT, CDR2 YNNKEL (reference sequence). J lost 3 bases, V lost 2 bases, and 3 bases had no gene match. CDR3 length equals 16 residues. CDR3 region: CASSQMGTGANEKLFF. CDR3 bases: TGTGCCAGCAGCCAAATGGGGACAGGGGCTAATGAAAAACTGTTTTTT. Looking up the rest from reference TRBV3-1 and TRBJ1-4 gives the full variable domain: DTAVSQTPKYLVTQMGNDKSIKCEQNLGHDTMYWYKQDSKKFLKIMFSYNNKELIINETVPNRFSPKSPDKAHLNLHINSLELGDSAVYFCASSQMGTGANEKLFFGSGTQLSVL.

The rearrangement links TRBV28 to TRBJ2-3; the D gene is possibly TRBD1 (5 bases). The V gene lost 3 bases and the J gene lost 2 bases, with 12 bases spanning the gap. This CDR3 region has 15 residues. From germline, CDR1 is MDHEN and CDR2 SYDVKM. This chain's CDR3 is CASSFARANTDTQYF. CDR3 bases: TGTGCCAGCAGTTTCGCCAGGGCAAACACAGATACGCAGTATTTT. Complete variable domain (other parts from reference TRBV28 and TRBJ2-3): DVKVTQSSRYLVKRTGEKVFLECVQDMDHENMFWYRQDPGLGLRLIYFSYDVKMKEKGDIPEGYSVSREKKERFSLILESASTNQTSMYLCASSFARANTDTQYFGPGTRLTVL.

This clonotype was found once. The rearrangement joins TRBV7-2 to TRBJ2-3; the match to TRBD2 covers 8 bases. The CDR3 covers 13 residues. Unmatched junction bases numbered 3, after V lost 6 bases and J lost 4 bases. Germline V gives CDR1 SGHTA, CDR2 FQGNSA. CDR3 loop: CASSWGLADTQYF. The DNA of the CDR3 is TGTGCCAGCAGTTGGGGACTAGCAGATACGCAGTATTTT.

The chain links TRBV4-1 to TRBJ1-6, with a possible D match to TRBD1 (5 bases). The germline V and J ends were trimmed by 1 base and 7 bases, with 8 bases remaining between them. This CDR3 has 14 residues. Per the germline V gene, CDR1 is MGHRA and CDR2 is YSYEKL. The CDR3: CASSQGQQNSPLHF. The CDR3 nucleotides read TGCGCCAGCAGCCAAGGACAGCAAAATTCACCCCTCCACTTT.

This clonotype showed up just once. CDR3 in amino acids: CASSGRNTEAFF. The CDR3 DNA sequence: TGTGCCAGCTCGGGGAGAAACACTGAAGCTTTCTTT. This sequence joins TRBV2 and TRBJ1-1; D unresolved. V lost 8 bases to trimming and J lost 2 bases, with 9 bases between them. Germline V CDR1 and CDR2: SNHLY, FYNNEI. CDR3 length: 12 amino acids.

The chain recombines TRBV5-6 with TRBJ2-7; TRBD1 might be the D (5 bases). The CDR3 consists of 15 residues. Germline values: CDR1 SGHDT, CDR2 YYEEEE. V dropped 2 bases and J dropped 4 bases, with 16 bases sitting between them. Here the CDR3 DNA reads TGTGCCAGCAGCTTTGGCCTATGGGGCTTTTACGAGCAGTACGTC. This codes for CASSFGLWGFYEQYV.

The gene calls are TRBV12-5 and TRBJ2-2, with D uncertain. Germline-derived CDR1 and CDR2 are LGHNT and FRNRAP. CDR3 length: 14 residues. The V end was cut by 5 bases, the J end by 6 bases, with 13 bases between. The CDR3 spells CASGPSGGPGELFF. The DNA for the CDR3 is TGTGCTAGTGGTCCCTCCGGTGGACCCGGGGAGCTGTTTTTT.

This chain links TRBV20-1 with TRBJ2-3; D is ambiguous. The CDR3 totals 11 residues. V dropped 2 bases and J dropped 6 bases, with 6 bases sitting between them. The germline CDR1 and CDR2 sequences are DFQATT and SNEGSKA (reference sequence). CDR3 residues: CSARRLDTQYF. CDR3 coding DNA: TGCAGTGCTAGACGGTTGGATACGCAGTATTTT.

The rearrangement uses TRBV15 and TRBJ1-1; D is unclear. Trimming removed 0 bases from V and 2 bases from J, with 16 bases in between. The CDR3 runs 17 residues. Germline assignment: CDR1 LNHNV and CDR2 YYDKDF (reference sequence). The CDR3 is CATSRDDSWTANTEAFF. The CDR3 DNA reads as TGTGCCACCAGCAGAGATGATAGTTGGACGGCAAACACTGAAGCTTTCTTT.

This clonotype was seen a handful of times. The chain employs TRBV12-3 or TRBV12-4 and TRBJ2-7; TRBD2 might be the D (7 bases). The CDR3 contains 14 residues. The V end was cut by 5 bases, the J end by 0 bases, with 11 bases between. The CDR3 DNA is TGTGCCAGCAGTCCGCGGGGGCCCTCCTACGAGCAGTACTTC. Translation: CASSPRGPSYEQYF.

The J gene is TRBJ2-1, the V gene TRBV29-1; 7 positions agree with TRBD2. Germline lookup yields CDR1 SQVTM and CDR2 ANQGSEA. CDR3 length: 15 residues. V trimming: 6 bases; J trimming: 9 bases; junction bases outside the gene matches: 17. The CDR3 sequence: CSVGPGLLGTIEQFF. The CDR3 region has the DNA TGCAGCGTAGGACCGGGACTACTCGGGACGATTGAGCAGTTCTTC.

The rearrangement uses TRBV28 and TRBJ2-7; a possible D gene is TRBD1 (7 bases). The CDR3 covers 15 residues. V was clipped by 4 bases and J by 5 bases, with 18 bases between them. Germline V CDR1 and CDR2: MDHEN, SYDVKM. The CDR3 loop is CASSSPGGTDDEQYF. The CDR3 DNA follows: TGTGCCAGCAGTTCCCCCGGAGGGACAGACGACGAGCAGTACTTC.

V usage is TRBV4-1 and J usage is TRBJ1-1, with TRBD1 matching 10 bases. Trimming took 4 bases from V and 11 from J; bases not matched to a gene: 10. Germline lookup yields CDR1 MGHRA and CDR2 YSYEKL. This CDR3 is built from 14 residues. The DNA of the CDR3 is TGCGCCAGCAGCCGACCTATGACAGGGGGCAGGGCTTTCTTT. Its translation: CASSRPMTGGRAFF.

This clonotype has just one count. This rearrangement joins TRBV6-5 to TRBJ2-2, with 7 positions matching TRBD2. The J segment lost 4 bases and the V segment lost 4 bases, leaving 15 bases of the junction unmatched. There are 18 residues in the CDR3. Looked up from germline, CDR1 is MNHEY and CDR2 is SVGAGI. CDR3 region: CASSSTRIRTRSTGELFF. CDR3 in DNA: TGTGCCAGCAGTTCCACAAGAATCAGGACTAGAAGCACCGGGGAGCTGTTTTTT.

The chain is built from TRBV5-1 and TRBJ2-2; TRBD1 matches at 9 bases. The V gene's germline CDR1 is SGHRS and CDR2 YFSETQ. V lost 4 bases and J lost 7; bases outside the gene matches: 8. The CDR3 loop spans 15 amino acids. The CDR3 nucleotides read TGCGCCAGCAGCGCCCGGACAGGGGAGAGCGGGGAGCTGTTTTTT. This translates into CASSARTGESGELFF.

V gene TRBV12-3 or TRBV12-4 combines with J gene TRBJ2-7, with unresolved D. V was cut by 1 base and J by 0 bases, with 10 bases left in between. The CDR3 is 15 amino acids. The CDR3 loop reads CASSLGTVSSYEQYF. The CDR3 DNA reads as TGTGCCAGCAGTTTAGGGACCGTGAGCTCCTACGAGCAGTACTTC.

Written as DNA, the CDR3 is TGTGCCAGCAGCTTGAGGGCAGGACTATCAATGAGTCAAGAGACCCAGTACTTC. Translated, it gives CASSLRAGLSMSQETQYF. This chain links TRBV5-4 with TRBJ2-5, with D perhaps matching TRBD2 (6 bases). The CDR3 extends over 18 amino acids. The germline V gene has CDR1 SGHNT and CDR2 YYREEE (reference sequence). V lost 1 base and J lost 2, with 21 bases in between.

This clonotype has just one count. The chain joins TRBV6-1 to TRBJ2-3; 8 bases agree with TRBD1. There are 14 residues in the CDR3. CDR1 and CDR2 from the germline V gene are MNHNS and SASEGT. The V gene end was trimmed by 9 bases and the J gene end by 2 bases; junction bases not matched to a gene: 7. CDR3 sequence (DNA): TGTGCCAGTCCGGACAGGGAGGACACAGATACGCAGTATTTT. The encoded protein is CASPDREDTDTQYF.

The V and J genes are TRBV29-1 and TRBJ1-2; D is unresolved. Germline V CDR1 and CDR2: SQVTM, ANQGSEA. The CDR3 sequence is 10 residues long. V lost 6 bases, J lost 3 bases, and 5 bases lay in between. CDR3 in amino acids: CSVQDYGYTF. The CDR3 DNA is TGCAGCGTGCAGGACTATGGCTACACCTTC.

The chain combines TRBV4-1 with TRBJ1-4, with D uncertain. The CDR3 is 16 residues long. The germline V and J ends were trimmed by 1 base and 0 bases, with 9 bases remaining between them. Germline-derived CDR1 and CDR2 are MGHRA and YSYEKL. CDR3 sequence reads: CASSQVAGATNEKLFF. The CDR3 DNA reads TGCGCCAGCAGCCAAGTCGCCGGTGCAACTAATGAAAAACTGTTTTTT.

The V and J genes are TRBV28 and TRBJ2-4, with no clear D. The germline V and J ends were trimmed by 6 bases and 0 bases, with 12 bases remaining between them. The CDR3 contains 15 residues. The germline V gene encodes CDR1 MDHEN and CDR2 SYDVKM. The CDR3 DNA follows: TGTGCCAGCAGCTCCTTGGAAGAAGCCAAAAACATTCAGTACTTC. Translating it yields CASSSLEEAKNIQYF.

This sequence joins TRBV29-1 and TRBJ2-7, with 8 bases aligning to TRBD2. The CDR3 is 12 amino acids. With V trimmed by 4 bases and J by 9 bases, 8 bases remained unmatched. In germline, CDR1 is SQVTM, CDR2 ANQGSEA. CDR3 loop: CSVATSGATQYF. The CDR3 nucleotides are TGCAGCGTTGCAACTAGCGGAGCCACGCAGTACTTC.

This CDR3 reads CASSLRGGPGLMTGELFF. The CDR3 region has the DNA TGCGCCAGCAGCCTCAGAGGGGGGCCGGGCCTCATGACCGGGGAGCTGTTTTTT. The chain joins TRBV4-1 to TRBJ2-2; D may be TRBD1 or TRBD2 (6 bases each). V shed 4 bases and J shed 5 bases, with 23 bases lying between them. Germline CDR1 is MGHRA and CDR2 is YSYEKL. The CDR3 is 18 amino acids.